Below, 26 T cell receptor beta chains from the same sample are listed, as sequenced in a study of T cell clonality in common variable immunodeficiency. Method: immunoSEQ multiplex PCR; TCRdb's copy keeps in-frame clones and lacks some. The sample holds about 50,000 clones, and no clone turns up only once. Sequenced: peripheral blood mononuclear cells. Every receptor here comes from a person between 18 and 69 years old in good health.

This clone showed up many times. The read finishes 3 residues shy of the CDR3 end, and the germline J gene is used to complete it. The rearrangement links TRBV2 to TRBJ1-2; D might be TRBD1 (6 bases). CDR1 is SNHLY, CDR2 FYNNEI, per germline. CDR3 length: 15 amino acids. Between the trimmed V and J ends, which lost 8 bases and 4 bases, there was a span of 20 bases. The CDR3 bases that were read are TGTGCCAGCCTTCTCGGGGCGGGGGCTTTCTATGGC. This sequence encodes CASLLGAGAFYG. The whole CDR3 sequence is CASLLGAGAFYGYTF.

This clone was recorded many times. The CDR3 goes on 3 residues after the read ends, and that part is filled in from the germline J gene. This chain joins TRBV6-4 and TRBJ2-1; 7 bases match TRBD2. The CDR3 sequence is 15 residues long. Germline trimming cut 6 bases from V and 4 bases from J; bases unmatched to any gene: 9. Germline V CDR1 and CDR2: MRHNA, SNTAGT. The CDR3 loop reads CASRPTASGYNEQFF. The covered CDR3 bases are TGTGCCAGCAGACCCACGGCTAGCGGTTACAATGAG.

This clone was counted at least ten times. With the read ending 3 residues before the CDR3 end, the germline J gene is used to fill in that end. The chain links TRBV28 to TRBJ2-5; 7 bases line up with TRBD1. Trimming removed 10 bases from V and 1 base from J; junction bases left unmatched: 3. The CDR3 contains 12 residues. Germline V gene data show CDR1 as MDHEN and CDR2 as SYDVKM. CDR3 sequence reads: CATRTGQETQYF. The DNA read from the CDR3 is TGTGCCACCCGGACAGGCCAAGAGACC. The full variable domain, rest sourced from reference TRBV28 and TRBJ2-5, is DVKVTQSSRYLVKRTGEKVFLECVQDMDHENMFWYRQDPGLGLRLIYFSYDVKMKEKGDIPEGYSVSREKKERFSLILESASTNQTSMYLCATRTGQETQYFGPGTRLLVL.

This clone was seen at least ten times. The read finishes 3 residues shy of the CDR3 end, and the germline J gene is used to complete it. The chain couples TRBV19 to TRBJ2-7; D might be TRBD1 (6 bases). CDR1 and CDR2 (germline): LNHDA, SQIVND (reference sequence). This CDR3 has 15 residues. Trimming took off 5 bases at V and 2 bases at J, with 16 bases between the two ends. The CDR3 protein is CASSLSRDTTYEQYF. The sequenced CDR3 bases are TGTGCCAGTAGTCTCTCCCGGGACACCACCTACGAG.

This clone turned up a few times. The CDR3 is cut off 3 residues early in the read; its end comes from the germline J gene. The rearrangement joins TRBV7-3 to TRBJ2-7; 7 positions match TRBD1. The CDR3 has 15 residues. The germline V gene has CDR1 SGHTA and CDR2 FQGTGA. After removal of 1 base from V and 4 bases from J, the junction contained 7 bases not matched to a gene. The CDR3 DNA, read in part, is TGTGCCAGCAGCTTAATGCCCGGACAGGCTTACGAG. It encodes CASSLMPGQAYE. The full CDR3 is CASSLMPGQAYEQYF.

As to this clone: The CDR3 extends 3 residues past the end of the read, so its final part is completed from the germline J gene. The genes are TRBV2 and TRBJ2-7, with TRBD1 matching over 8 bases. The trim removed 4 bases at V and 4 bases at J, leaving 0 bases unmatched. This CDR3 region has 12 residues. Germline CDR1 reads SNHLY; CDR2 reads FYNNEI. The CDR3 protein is CASSGTGYEQYF. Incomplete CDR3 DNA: TGTGCCAGCAGTGGGACAGGGTACGAG. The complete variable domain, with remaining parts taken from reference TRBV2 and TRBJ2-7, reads EPEVTQTPSHQVTQMGQEVILRCVPISNHLYFYWYRQILGQKVEFLVSFYNNEISEKSEIFDDQFSVERPDGSNFTLKIRSTKLEDSAMYFCASSGTGYEQYFGPGTRLTVT.

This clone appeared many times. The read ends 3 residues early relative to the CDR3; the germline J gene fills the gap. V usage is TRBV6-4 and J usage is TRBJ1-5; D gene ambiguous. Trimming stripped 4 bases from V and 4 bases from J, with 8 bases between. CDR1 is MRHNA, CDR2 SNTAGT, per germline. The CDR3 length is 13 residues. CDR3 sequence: CASSATENQPQHF. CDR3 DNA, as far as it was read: TGTGCCAGCAGTGCTACAGAGAATCAGCCC.

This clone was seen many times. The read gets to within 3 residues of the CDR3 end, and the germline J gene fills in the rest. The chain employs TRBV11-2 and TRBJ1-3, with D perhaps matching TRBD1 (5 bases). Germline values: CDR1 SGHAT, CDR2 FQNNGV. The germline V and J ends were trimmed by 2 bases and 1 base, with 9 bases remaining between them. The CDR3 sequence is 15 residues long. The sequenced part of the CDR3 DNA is TGTGCCAGCAGCTTAATGGCAGGGTCTGGAAACACC. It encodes CASSLMAGSGNT. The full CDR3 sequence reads CASSLMAGSGNTIYF. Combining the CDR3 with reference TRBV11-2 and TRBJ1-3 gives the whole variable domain EAGVAQSPRYKIIEKRQSVAFWCNPISGHATLYWYQQILGQGPKLLIQFQNNGVVDDSQLPKDRFSAERLKGVDSTLKIQPAKLEDSAVYLCASSLMAGSGNTIYFGEGSWLTVV.

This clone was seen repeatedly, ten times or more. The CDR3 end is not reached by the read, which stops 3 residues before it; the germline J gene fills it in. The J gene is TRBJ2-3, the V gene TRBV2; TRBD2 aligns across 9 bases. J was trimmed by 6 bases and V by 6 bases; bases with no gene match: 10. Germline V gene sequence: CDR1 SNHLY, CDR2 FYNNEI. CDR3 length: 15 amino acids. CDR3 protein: CASSLAGTGWDTQYF. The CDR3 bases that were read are TGTGCCAGCAGCCTAGCGGGGACCGGGTGGGATACG.

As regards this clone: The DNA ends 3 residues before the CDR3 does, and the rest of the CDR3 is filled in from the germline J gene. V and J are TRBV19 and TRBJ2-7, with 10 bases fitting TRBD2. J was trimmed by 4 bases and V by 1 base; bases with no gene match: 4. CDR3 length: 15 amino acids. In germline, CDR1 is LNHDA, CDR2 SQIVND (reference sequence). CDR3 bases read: TGTGCCAGTAGTATAGGAGCGGGGGGGCCGTACGAG. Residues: CASSIGAGGPYE. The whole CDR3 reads CASSIGAGGPYEQYF.

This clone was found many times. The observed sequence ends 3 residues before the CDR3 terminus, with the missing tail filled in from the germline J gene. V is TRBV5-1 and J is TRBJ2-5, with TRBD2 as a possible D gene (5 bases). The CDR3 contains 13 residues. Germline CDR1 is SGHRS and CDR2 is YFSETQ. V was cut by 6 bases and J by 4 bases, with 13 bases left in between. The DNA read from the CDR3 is TGCGCCAGCAATACGGGGAGCCCAGAGACC. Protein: CASNTGSPET. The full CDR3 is CASNTGSPETQYF.

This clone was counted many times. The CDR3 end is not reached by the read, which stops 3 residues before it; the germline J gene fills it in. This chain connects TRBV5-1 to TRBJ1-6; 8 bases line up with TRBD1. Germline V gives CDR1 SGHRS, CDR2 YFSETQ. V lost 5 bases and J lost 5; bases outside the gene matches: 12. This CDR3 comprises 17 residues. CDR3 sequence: CASRFGTGQSHNSPLHF. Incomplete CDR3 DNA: TGCGCCAGCAGATTTGGGACAGGCCAAAGTCATAATTCACCC.

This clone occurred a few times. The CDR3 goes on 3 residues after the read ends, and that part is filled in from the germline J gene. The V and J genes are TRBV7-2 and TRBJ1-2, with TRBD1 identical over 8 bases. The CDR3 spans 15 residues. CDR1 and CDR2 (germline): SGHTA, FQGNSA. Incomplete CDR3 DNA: TGTGCCAGCAGCTTAGCTCCGGACAGGGCGGAAGGC. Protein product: CASSLAPDRAEG. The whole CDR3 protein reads CASSLAPDRAEGYTF.

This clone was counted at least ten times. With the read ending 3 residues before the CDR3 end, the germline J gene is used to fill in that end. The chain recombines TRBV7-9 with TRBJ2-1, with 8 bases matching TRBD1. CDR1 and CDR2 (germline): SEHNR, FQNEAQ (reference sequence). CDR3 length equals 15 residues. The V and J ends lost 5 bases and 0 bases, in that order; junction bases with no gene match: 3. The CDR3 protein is CASSRTGSSYNEQFF. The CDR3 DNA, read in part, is TGTGCCAGCAGCCGGACAGGGAGCTCCTACAATGAG.

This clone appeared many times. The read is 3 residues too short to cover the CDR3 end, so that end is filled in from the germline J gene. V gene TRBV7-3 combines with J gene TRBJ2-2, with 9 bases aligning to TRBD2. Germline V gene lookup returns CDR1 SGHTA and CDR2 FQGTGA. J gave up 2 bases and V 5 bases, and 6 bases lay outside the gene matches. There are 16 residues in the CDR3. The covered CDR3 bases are TGTGCCAGCAGCCCCTCGACTAGCGGCAACACCGGGGAG. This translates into CASSPSTSGNTGE. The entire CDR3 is CASSPSTSGNTGELFF.

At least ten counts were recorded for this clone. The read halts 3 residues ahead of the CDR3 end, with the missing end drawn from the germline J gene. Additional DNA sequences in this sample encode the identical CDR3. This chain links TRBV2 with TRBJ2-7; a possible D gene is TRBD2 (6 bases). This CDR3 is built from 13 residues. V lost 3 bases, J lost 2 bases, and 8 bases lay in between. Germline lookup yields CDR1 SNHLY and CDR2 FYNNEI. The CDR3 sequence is CASSEGGPYEQYF. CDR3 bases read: TGTGCCAGCAGTGAGGGGGGACCCTACGAG.

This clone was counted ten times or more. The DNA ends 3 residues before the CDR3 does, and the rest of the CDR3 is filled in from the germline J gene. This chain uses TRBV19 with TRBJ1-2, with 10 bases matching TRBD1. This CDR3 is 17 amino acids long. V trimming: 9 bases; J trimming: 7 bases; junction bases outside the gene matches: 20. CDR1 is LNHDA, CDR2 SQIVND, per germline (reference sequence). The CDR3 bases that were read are TGTGCCAGCCAATTTAGCCCCCCCGGGACAGGGGATTTTGGC. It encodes CASQFSPPGTGDFG. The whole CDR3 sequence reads CASQFSPPGTGDFGYTF.

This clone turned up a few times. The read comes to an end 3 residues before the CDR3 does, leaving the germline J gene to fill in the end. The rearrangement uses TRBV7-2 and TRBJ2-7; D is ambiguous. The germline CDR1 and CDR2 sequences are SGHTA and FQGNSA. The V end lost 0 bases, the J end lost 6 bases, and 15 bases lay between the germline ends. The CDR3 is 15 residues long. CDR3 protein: CASSLAMVPQGEQYF. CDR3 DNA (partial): TGTGCCAGCAGCTTAGCGATGGTCCCTCAAGGCGAG. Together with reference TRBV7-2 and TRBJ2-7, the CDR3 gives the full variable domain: GAGVSQSPSNKVTEKGKDVELRCDPISGHTALYWYRQSLGQGLEFLIYFQGNSAPDKSGLPSDRFSAERTGGSVSTLTIQRTQQEDSAVYLCASSLAMVPQGEQYFGPGTRLTVT.

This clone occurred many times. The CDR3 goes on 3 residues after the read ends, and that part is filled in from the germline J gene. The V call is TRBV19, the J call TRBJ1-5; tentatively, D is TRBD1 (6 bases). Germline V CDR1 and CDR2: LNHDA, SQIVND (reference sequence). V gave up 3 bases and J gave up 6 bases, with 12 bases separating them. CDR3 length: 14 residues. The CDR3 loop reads CASSMFGGGQPQHF. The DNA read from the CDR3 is TGTGCCAGTAGTATGTTTGGGGGCGGTCAGCCC.

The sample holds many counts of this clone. The CDR3 is CASSLDRGSGANVLTF. The CDR3 bases that were read are TGTGCCAGCAGCTTGGACCGGGGCTCTGGGGCCAACGTC. The chain joins TRBV5-4 to TRBJ2-6; tentative D call: TRBD2 (5 bases). The CDR3 end falls 3 residues outside the read, so it is completed with the germline J gene. Trimming removed 0 bases at V and 0 bases at J, with 7 bases between. This CDR3 has 16 residues. Looked up from germline, CDR1 is SGHNT and CDR2 is YYREEE (reference sequence).

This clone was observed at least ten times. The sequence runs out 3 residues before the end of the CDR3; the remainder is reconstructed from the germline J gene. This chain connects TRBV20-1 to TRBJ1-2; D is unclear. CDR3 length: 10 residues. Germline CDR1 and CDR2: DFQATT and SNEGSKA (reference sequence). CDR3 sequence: CSARPSVYTF. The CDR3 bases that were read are TGCAGTGCTAGGCCCTCGGTC.

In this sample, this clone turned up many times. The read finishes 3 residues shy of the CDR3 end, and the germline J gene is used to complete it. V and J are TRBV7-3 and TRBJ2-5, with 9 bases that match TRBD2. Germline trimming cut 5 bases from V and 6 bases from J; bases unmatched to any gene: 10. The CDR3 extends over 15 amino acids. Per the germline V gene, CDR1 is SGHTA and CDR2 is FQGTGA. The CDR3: CASSQGRGGLKTQYF. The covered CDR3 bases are TGTGCCAGCAGCCAGGGGCGGGGGGGCCTAAAGACC.

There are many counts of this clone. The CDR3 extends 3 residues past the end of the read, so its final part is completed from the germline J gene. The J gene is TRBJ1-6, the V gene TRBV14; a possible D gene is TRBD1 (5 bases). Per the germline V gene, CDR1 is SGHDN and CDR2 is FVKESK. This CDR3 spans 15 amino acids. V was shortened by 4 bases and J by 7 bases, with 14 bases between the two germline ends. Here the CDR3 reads CASSRGRLVNSPLHF. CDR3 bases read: TGTGCCAGCAGCCGGGGCAGGCTGGTCAATTCACCC.

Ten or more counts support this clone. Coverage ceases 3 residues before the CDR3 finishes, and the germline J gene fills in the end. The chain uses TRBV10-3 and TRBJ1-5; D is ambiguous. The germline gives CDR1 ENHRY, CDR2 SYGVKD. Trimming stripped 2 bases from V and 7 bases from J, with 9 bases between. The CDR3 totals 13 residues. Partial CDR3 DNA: TGTGCCATCAGTGAGCCATACGGGCAGCCC. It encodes CAISEPYGQP. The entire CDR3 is CAISEPYGQPQHF.

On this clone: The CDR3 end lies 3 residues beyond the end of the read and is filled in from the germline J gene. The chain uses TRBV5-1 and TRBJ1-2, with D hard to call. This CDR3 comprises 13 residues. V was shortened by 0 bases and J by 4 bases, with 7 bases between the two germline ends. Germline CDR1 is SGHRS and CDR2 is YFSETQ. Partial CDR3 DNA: TGCGCCAGCAGCTTGGCTCCTAGCTATGGC. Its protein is CASSLAPSYG. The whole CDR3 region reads CASSLAPSYGYTF.

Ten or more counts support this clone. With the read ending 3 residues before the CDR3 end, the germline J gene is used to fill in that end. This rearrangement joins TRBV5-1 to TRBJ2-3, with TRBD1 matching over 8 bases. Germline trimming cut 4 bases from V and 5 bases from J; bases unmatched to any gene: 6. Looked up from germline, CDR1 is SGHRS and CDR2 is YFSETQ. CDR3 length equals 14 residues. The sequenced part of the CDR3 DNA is TGCGCCAGCAGCCCTGGACAGGGAAGAGATACG. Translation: CASSPGQGRDT. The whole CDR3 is CASSPGQGRDTQYF.